The T cell receptor beta chain under discussion was sequenced for a study of blood T cell repertoires in COVID-19 (dated by TCRdb to 2018 to 2021). Notes on the research overall: Collaborator samples came from the United States, Italy and Spain and covered acute and convalescent phases of COVID-19. The prospective study material was composed of cDNA or gDNA derived from T cells, B-cell-depleted T cells, or PBMCs. The dataset comprised deeply sampled blood TCRbeta repertoires from subjects exposed to, actively infected with, or recovered from COVID-19. A freely available public database, intended as a resource for researchers studying the immune response to SARS-CoV-2, is where the repertoires were released. The samples were drawn from the first 160 participants of the ongoing ImmuneRACE study and from some 1,300 subjects provided by 6 global collaborators. The sample metadata nearly always contained a de-identified subject ID, COVID-19 status, age in years and sex. HLA class I and class II types, where available, came from metadata supplied by the sample provider rather than from assay-based typing.

Broader findings and caveats from the paper: Clinical and demographic metadata were provided uncurated, with the amount varying by source and participant.

This clone appeared a single time. Its antigen is currently not known. Base qualities are not at hand, and no much larger clone is one base apart. Enrolling through a virtual design, the prospective study's participants ranged in age from roughly 18 to 89 years and lived across some 23 United States geographic areas. To assign participants to cohorts, the prospective study relied on clinical history that participants themselves reported in a screening survey and a study questionnaire. In the prospective study, whole blood, serum and a nasopharyngeal or oropharyngeal swab were collected from each participant by mobile phlebotomists. Participants in the prospective study had the option to provide additional blood draws and questionnaires over a 2-month period. Prospective study blood samples were shipped either frozen or at room temperature before DNA extraction. TCRbeta CDR3 regions were amplified from genomic DNA by means of the immunoSEQ Assay, a bias-controlled multiplex PCR. For the original study's pipeline: Nucleated cell counts per sample were estimated from amplification of reference gene primers within the assay. To quantify the absolute abundance of each unique TCRbeta CDR3 rearrangement, sequence reads were collapsed and filtered. For each sample, productive Simpson clonality was calculated as the square root of Simpson's diversity index over productive rearrangements. In its TCRdb copy, this immuneACCESS table keeps in-frame sequences only and misses some clones. Where compared with another copy, unresolved V genes explain less than half of these, and the others have no known cause. The D gene and trimming were derived from the DNA, and the V and J assignments and clone size from that table. The sample table lists around 250,000 clones, approximately 91% of them with a count of one. 0.95% to 1.5% of the sample comes from the top ten.

Sequencing input: PBMCs or T cells enriched from blood (not recorded which). This TCR came from a human donor in a cohort exposed to, infected with or recovered from COVID-19 (not recorded which). The donor label of this sample is uncertain.

CDR3 sequence: CASRGEGNTIYF. The DNA reads TGTGCCAGCAGAGGAGAGGGAAACACCATATATTTT. This chain joins TRBV28 to TRBJ1-3, with the D gene uncertain. Counted from cysteine to phenylalanine, this CDR3 has 12 amino acids. Only CDR3 DNA remains: 36 bases, in frame from the first base. V loses 6 bases, J loses 4 bases, and the germline ends lie 7 bases apart. Looking up the germline V gene yields CDR1 MDHEN and CDR2 SYDVKM. The CDR3 plus the reference TRBV28 and TRBJ1-3 genes for the other parts give the full variable domain: DVKVTQSSRYLVKRTGEKVFLECVQDMDHENMFWYRQDPGLGLRLIYFSYDVKMKEKGDIPEGYSVSREKKERFSLILESASTNQTSMYLCASRGEGNTIYFGEGSWLTVV.